This T cell receptor (beta chain) comes out of a study of blood T cell repertoires in COVID-19. Looking at the study overall: The United States, Italy and Spain were the sources of the acute and convalescent COVID-19 samples.

Per the original data handling: Nucleated cell number was recorded as an estimate derived from reference gene primer amplification. Sequencing was performed with immunoSEQ multiplex PCR; in TCRdb, only in-frame clones are kept and a portion is missing. V, J and clone size are those of that table, while D and trimming were read from the DNA. The sample records around 700,000 clones, about 90% being singletons. Sequencing was performed on peripheral blood. The receptor was derived from a woman between 18 and 29 years old with acute or convalescent COVID-19.

CDR3 in amino acids: CASSLGHPVGEKLFF. The CDR3 DNA reads as TGTGCCAGTAGTCTCGGACACCCCGTGGGGGAAAAACTGTTTTTT. This rearrangement joins TRBV19 to TRBJ1-4, with D possibly being TRBD1 (5 bases). V lost 5 bases and J 8 bases, leaving 18 bases between the germline ends. This CDR3 has 15 residues. Germline lookup yields CDR1 LNHDA and CDR2 SQIVND (reference sequence). Looking up the rest from reference TRBV19 and TRBJ1-4 gives the full variable domain: DGGITQSPKYLFRKEGQNVTLSCEQNLNHDAMYWYRQDPGQGLRLIYYSQIVNDFQKGDIAEGYSVSREKKESFPLTVTSAQKNPTAFYLCASSLGHPVGEKLFFGSGTQLSVL.